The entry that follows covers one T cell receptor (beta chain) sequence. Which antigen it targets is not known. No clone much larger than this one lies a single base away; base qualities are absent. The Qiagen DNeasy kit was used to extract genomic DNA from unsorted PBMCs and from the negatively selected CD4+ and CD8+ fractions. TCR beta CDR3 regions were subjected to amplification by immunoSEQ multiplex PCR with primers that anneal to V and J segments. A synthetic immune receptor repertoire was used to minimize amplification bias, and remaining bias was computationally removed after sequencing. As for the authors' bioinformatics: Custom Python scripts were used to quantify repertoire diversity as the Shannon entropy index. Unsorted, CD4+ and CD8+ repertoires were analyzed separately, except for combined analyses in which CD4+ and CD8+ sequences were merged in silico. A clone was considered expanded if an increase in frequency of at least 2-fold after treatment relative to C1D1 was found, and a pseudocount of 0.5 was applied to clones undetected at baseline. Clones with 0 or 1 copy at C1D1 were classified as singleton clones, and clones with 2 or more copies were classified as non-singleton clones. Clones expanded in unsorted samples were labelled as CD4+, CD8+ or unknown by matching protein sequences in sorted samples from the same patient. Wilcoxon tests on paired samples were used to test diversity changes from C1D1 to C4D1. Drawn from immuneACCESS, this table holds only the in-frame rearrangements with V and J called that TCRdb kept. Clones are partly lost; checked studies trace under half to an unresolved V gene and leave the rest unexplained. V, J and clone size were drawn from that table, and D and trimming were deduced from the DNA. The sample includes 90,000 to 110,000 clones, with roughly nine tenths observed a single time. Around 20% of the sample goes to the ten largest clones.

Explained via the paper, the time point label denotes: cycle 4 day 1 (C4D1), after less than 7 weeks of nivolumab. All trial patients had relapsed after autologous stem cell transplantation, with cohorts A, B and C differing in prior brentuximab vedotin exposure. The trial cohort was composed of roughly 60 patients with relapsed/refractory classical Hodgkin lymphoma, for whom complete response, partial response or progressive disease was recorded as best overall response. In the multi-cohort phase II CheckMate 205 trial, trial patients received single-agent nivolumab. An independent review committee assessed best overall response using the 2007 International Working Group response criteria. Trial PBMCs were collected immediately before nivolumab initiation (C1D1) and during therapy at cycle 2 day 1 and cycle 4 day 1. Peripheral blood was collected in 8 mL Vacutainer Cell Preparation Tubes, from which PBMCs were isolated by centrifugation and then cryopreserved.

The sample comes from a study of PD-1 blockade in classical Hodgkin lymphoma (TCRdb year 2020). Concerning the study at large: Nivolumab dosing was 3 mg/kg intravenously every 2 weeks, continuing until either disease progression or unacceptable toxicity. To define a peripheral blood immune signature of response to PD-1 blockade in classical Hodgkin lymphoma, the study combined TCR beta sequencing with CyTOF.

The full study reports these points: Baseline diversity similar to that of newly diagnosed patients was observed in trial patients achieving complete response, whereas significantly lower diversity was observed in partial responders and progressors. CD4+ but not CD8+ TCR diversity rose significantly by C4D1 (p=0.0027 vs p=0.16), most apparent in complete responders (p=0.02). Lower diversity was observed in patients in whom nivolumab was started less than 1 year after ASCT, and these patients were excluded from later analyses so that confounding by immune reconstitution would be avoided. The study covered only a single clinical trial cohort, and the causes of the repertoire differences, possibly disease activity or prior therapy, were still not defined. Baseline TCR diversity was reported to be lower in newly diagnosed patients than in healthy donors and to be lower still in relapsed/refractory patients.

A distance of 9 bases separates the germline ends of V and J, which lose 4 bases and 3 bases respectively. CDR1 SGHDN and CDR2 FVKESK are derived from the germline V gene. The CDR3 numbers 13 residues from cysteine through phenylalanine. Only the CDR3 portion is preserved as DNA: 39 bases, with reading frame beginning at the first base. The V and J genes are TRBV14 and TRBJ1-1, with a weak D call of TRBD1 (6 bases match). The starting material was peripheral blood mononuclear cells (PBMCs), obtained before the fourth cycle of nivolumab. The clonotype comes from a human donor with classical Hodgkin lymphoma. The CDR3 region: CASSRQGYTEAFF. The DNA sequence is TGTGCCAGCAGCCGTCAGGGGTACACTGAAGCTTTCTTT.